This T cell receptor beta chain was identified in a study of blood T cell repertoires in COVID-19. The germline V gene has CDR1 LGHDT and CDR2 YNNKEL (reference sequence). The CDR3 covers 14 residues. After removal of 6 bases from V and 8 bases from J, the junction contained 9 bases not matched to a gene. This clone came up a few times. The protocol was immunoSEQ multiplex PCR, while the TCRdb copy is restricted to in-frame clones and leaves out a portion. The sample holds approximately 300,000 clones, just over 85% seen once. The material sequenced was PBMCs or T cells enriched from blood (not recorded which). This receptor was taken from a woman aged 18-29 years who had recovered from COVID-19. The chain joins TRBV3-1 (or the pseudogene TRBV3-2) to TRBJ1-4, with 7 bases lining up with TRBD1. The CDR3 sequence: CASSPTGVREKLFF. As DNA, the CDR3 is TGTGCCAGCAGTCCCACAGGGGTGAGGGAAAAACTGTTTTTT.